This passage covers 7 T cell receptor beta chains from one sample sequenced in a study of cytomegalovirus exposure and HLA in healthy donors. PCR used 60 Vbeta primers and 13 Jbeta primers. Profiling relied on immunoSEQ multiplex PCR, and the TCRdb table lists in-frame clones only, not all of them. The repertoire includes about 59,000 clones, approximately 83% of them detected once, and 1.6% sits in the top ten. The sample consisted of PBMCs. The receptors derive from a human donor in good health.

The CDR3, as DNA: TGTGCCACCGTAGGGACAGGGGGCATTGGGGGCTACACCTTC. Its protein product is CATVGTGGIGGYTF. The J gene is TRBJ1-2, the V gene TRBV10-3, with 12 positions matching TRBD1. Germline-derived CDR1 and CDR2 are ENHRY and SYGVKD. The CDR3 runs to 14 residues. V shed 10 bases and J 8 bases; nucleotides not matched to a gene: 11.

This clone occurred once. The chain employs TRBV7-9 and TRBJ2-5; 7 nucleotides align to TRBD1. The V segment lost 5 bases and the J segment 5 bases; nucleotides outside the gene matches: 17. Looked up from germline, CDR1 is SEHNR and CDR2 is FQNEAQ (reference sequence). The CDR3 has 17 residues. The CDR3 loop reads CASSPGLQGIIFETQYF. For the CDR3, the DNA is TGTGCCAGCAGCCCGGGGCTACAGGGGATTATCTTTGAGACCCAGTACTTC.

The chain links TRBV29-1 to TRBJ2-5; 9 bases fit TRBD1. From germline, CDR1 is SQVTM and CDR2 ANQGSEA. The V gene end was trimmed by 8 bases and the J gene end by 4 bases; junction bases not matched to a gene: 8. The CDR3 sequence is 13 residues long. CDR3 region: CSTLQGARETQYF. The CDR3 DNA is TGCAGCACCTTACAGGGGGCGCGAGAGACCCAGTACTTC.

The genes are TRBV4-3 and TRBJ1-1; 8 bases align to TRBD1. CDR1 is LGHNA and CDR2 is YSLEER in the germline V gene. This CDR3 region has 15 residues. Trimming took 5 bases from V and 3 from J; bases not matched to a gene: 8. This CDR3 reads CASSERTGRDTEAFF. CDR3 bases: TGCGCCAGCAGCGAACGGACAGGGCGGGACACTGAAGCTTTCTTT.

The chain links TRBV15 to TRBJ1-3, with 8 bases matching TRBD1. The J segment lost 9 bases and the V segment lost 0 bases, leaving 7 bases of the junction unmatched. The germline V gene has CDR1 LNHNV and CDR2 YYDKDF (reference sequence). The length of the CDR3 is 15 residues. The CDR3, as DNA: TGTGCCACCAGCAGAGACGGACAGGGCCAAGGCACCATATATTTT. It codes for CATSRDGQGQGTIYF.

The chain has TRBV2 and TRBJ2-1; D not resolved. Germline lookup yields CDR1 SNHLY and CDR2 FYNNEI. The length of the CDR3 is 14 residues. Deletions cut 3 bases from V and 8 bases from J, with 14 bases between. CDR3 coding DNA: TGTGCCAGCAGTGATGCGGAGTTTGGAGATGAGCAGTTCTTC. Translation: CASSDAEFGDEQFF.

This chain uses TRBV7-2 with TRBJ2-5; D is possibly TRBD1 (5 bases). This CDR3 is built from 15 residues. From germline, CDR1 is SGHTA and CDR2 FQGNSA. Trimming took 1 base from V and 2 from J, leaving 11 bases between them. For the CDR3, the DNA is TGTGCCAGCAGCTTAGGAGACAGAAATCAAGAGACCCAGTACTTC. Protein product: CASSLGDRNQETQYF.